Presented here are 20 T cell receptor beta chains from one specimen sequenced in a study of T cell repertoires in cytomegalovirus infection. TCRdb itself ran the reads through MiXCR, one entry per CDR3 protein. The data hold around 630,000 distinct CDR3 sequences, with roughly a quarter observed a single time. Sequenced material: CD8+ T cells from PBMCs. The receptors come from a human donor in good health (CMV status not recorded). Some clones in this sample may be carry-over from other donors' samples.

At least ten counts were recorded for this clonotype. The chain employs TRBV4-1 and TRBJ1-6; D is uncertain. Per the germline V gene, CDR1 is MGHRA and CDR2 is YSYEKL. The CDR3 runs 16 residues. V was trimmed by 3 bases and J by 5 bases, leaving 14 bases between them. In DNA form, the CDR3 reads TGCGCCAGCAGCCATGAGGAAGGGCGTCATAATTCACCCCTCCACTTT. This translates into CASSHEEGRHNSPLHF.

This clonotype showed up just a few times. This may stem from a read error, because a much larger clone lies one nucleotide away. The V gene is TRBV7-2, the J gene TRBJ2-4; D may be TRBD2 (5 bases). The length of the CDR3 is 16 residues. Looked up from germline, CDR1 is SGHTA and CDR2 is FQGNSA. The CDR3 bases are TGTGCCAACAGCTTGGGCGAGCGGCTAAGCAAAAACATTCAGTACTTC. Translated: CANSLGERLSKNIQYF.

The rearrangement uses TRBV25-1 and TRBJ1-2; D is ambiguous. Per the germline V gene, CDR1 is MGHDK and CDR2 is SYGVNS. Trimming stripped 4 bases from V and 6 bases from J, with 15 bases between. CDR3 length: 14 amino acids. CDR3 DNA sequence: TGTGCCAGCAGTGCCCAGTCGAGAATCGATGGCTACACCTTC. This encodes CASSAQSRIDGYTF.

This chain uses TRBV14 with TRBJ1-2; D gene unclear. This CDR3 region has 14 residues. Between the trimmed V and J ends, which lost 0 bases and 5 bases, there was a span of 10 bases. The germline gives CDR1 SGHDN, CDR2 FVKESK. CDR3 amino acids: CASSQDQSPYGYTF. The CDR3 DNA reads TGTGCCAGCAGCCAAGACCAGTCTCCATATGGCTACACCTTC. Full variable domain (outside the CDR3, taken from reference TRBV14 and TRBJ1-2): EAGVTQFPSHSVIEKGQTVTLRCDPISGHDNLYWYRRVMGKEIKFLLHFVKESKQDESGMPNNRFLAERTGGTYSTLKVQPAELEDSGVYFCASSQDQSPYGYTFGSGTRLTVV.

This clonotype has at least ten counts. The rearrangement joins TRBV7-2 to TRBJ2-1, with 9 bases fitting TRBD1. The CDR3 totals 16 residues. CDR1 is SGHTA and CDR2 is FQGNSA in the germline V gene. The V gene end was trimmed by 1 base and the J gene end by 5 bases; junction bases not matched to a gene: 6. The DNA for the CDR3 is TGTGCCAGCAGCTTAGGGTCGGGACAGGGTAACAATGAGCAGTTCTTC. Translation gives CASSLGSGQGNNEQFF.

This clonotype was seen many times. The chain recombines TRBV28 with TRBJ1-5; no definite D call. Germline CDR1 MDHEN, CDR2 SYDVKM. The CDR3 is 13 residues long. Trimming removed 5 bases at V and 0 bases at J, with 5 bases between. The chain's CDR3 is CASSPNSNQPQHF. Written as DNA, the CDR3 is TGTGCCAGCAGTCCGAATAGCAATCAGCCCCAGCATTTT.

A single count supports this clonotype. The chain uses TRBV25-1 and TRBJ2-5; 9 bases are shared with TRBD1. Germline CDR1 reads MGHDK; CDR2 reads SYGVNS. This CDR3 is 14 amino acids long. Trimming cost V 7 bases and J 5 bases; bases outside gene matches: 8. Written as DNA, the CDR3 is TGTGCCAGCATCCGGACAGGGGACCGGGAGACCCAGTACTTC. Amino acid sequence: CASIRTGDRETQYF.

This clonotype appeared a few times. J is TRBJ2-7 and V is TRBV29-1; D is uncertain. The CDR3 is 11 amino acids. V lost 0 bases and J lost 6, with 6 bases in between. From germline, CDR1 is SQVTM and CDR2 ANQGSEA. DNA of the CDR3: TGCAGCGTTGAAGATCGCGGCGAGCAGTACTTC. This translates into CSVEDRGEQYF.

CDR3 region: CASSFLDRGGEAFF. DNA of the CDR3: TGTGCCAGCAGTTTTCTGGACAGGGGCGGTGAAGCTTTCTTT. The chain is built from TRBV28 and TRBJ1-1; 9 nucleotides agree with TRBD1. Germline CDR1 reads MDHEN; CDR2 reads SYDVKM. V lost 3 bases and J lost 7; bases outside the gene matches: 6. CDR3 length: 14 amino acids.

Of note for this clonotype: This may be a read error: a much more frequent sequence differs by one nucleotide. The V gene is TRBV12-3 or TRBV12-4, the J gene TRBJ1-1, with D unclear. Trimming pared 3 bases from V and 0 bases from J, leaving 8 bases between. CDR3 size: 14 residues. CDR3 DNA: TGTGCCAGCAGTTTTTTCGGGGTGAACACTGAAGCTTTCTTT. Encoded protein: CASSFFGVNTEAFF.

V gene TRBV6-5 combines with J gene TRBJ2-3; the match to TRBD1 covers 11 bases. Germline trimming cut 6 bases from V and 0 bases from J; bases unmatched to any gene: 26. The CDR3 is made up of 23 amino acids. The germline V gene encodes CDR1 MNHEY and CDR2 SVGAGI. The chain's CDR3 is CASRKGQGAITVLAGTSTDTQYF. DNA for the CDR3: TGTGCCAGCAGAAAAGGACAGGGGGCGATTACAGTCCTAGCGGGTACTAGCACAGATACGCAGTATTTT.

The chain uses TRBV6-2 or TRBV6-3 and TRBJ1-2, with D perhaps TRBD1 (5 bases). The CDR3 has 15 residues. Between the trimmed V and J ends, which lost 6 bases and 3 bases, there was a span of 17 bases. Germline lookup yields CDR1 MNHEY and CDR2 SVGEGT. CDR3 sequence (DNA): TGTGCCAGCAGAGACGGGACGGATTTTTACTATGGCTACACCTTC. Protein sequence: CASRDGTDFYYGYTF.

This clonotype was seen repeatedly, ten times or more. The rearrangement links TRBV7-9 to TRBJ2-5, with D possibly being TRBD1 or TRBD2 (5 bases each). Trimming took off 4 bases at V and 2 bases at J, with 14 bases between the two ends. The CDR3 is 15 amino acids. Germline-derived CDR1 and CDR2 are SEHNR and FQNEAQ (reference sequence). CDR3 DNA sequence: TGTGCCAGCAGCTCGACAGAGGGTTTTCAAGAGACCCAGTACTTC. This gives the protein CASSSTEGFQETQYF.

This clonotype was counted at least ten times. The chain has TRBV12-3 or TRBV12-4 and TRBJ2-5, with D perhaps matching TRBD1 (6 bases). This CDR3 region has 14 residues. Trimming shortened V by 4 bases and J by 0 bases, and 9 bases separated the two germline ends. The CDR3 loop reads CASSWWGHQETQYF. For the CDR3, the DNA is TGTGCCAGCAGTTGGTGGGGGCACCAAGAGACCCAGTACTTC.

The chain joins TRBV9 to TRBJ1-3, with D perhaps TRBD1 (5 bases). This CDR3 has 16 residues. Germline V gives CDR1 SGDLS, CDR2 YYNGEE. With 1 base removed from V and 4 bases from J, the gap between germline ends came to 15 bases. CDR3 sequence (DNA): TGTGCCAGCAGCGTACTCCCGGACAAGGAAGGAAACACCATATATTTT. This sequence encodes CASSVLPDKEGNTIYF.

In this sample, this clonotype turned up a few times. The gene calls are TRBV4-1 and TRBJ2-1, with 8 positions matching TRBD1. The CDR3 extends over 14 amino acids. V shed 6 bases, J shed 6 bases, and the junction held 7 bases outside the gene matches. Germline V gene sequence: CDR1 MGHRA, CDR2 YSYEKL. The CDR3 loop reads CASRTMTGANEQFF. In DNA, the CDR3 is TGCGCCAGCAGGACAATGACAGGGGCCAATGAGCAGTTCTTC.

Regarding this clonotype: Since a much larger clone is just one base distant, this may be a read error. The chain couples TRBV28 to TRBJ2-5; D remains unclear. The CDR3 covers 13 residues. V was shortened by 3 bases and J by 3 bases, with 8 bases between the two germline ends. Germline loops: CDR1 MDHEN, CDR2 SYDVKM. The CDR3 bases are TGTGCCAGCAGTTTGTCTTACAAAGAGACCCAGTACTTC. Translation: CASSLSYKETQYF.

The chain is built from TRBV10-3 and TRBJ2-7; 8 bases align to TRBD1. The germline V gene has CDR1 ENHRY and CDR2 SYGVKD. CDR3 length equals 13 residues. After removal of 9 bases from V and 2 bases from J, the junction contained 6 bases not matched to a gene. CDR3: CAIPEQGAYEQYF. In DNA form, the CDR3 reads TGTGCCATTCCGGAACAGGGGGCCTACGAGCAGTACTTC.

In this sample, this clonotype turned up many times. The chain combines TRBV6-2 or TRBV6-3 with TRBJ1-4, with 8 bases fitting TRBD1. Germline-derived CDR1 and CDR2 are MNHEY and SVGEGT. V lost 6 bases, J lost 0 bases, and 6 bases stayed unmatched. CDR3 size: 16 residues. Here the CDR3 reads CASRDIRGPTNEKLFF. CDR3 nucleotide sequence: TGTGCCAGCAGGGACATCAGGGGGCCAACTAATGAAAAACTGTTTTTT.

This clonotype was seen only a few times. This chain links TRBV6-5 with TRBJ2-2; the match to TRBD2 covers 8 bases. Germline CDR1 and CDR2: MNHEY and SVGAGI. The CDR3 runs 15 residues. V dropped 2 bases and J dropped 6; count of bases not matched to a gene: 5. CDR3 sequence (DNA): TGTGCCAGCAGTTACCCGGGGGGGGGGTCCGGGGAGCTGTTTTTT. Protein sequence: CASSYPGGGSGELFF.